Below are 17 T cell receptor beta chains sequenced from a single sample in a study of blood T cell repertoires in COVID-19 (dated by TCRdb to between 2020 and 2021). The method behind the library was the immunoSEQ multiplex PCR assay. Drawn from immuneACCESS, this table holds only the in-frame rearrangements with V and J called that TCRdb kept. Clones are partly lost; checked studies trace under half to an unresolved V gene and leave the rest unexplained. Present in this sample are under 30,000 clones, around nine tenths of which were seen just once. The ten largest make up approximately 8% of the sample. Sequencing was carried out using peripheral blood. These receptors all stem from a man between 50 and 59 years old with active COVID-19.

This clone was recorded once. CDR3: CASSLGTGVNEQFF. CDR3 nucleotide sequence: TGCGCCAGCAGCCTCGGGACAGGGGTCAATGAGCAGTTCTTC. This chain uses TRBV5-1 with TRBJ2-1; 10 bases fit TRBD1. This CDR3 region has 14 residues. Germline assignment: CDR1 SGHRS and CDR2 YFSETQ. Unmatched junction bases numbered 4, after V lost 4 bases and J lost 6 bases.

The rearrangement links TRBV28 to TRBJ2-7, with D unclear. Germline assignment: CDR1 MDHEN and CDR2 SYDVKM. The V end lost 3 bases, the J end lost 2 bases, and 11 bases lay between the germline ends. This CDR3 comprises 14 residues. The CDR3 here is CASSLQVLPYEQYF. CDR3 in DNA: TGTGCCAGCAGTTTGCAGGTGCTCCCCTACGAGCAGTACTTC. Using reference TRBV28 and TRBJ2-7 for the parts outside the CDR3, the full variable domain is DVKVTQSSRYLVKRTGEKVFLECVQDMDHENMFWYRQDPGLGLRLIYFSYDVKMKEKGDIPEGYSVSREKKERFSLILESASTNQTSMYLCASSLQVLPYEQYFGPGTRLTVT.

The chain carries TRBV4-1 and TRBJ1-2; D not resolved. V dropped 4 bases and J dropped 1 base, with 13 bases sitting between them. Germline values: CDR1 MGHRA, CDR2 YSYEKL. The CDR3 length is 15 residues. The CDR3 nucleotides read TGCGCCAGCAGCCCCGGAGGCCAGATTAACTATGGCTACACCTTC. Translation: CASSPGGQINYGYTF.

This clone was counted a single time. The rearrangement joins TRBV19 to TRBJ2-5; weak D call: TRBD1 (5 bases). The V end was cut by 2 bases, the J end by 1 base, with 17 bases between. This CDR3 region has 17 residues. CDR1 and CDR2 (germline): LNHDA, SQIVND (reference sequence). CDR3 in amino acids: CASSITRNRRGQETQYF. The CDR3 DNA reads TGTGCCAGTAGTATAACGAGGAACAGGAGAGGCCAAGAGACCCAGTACTTC.

This rearrangement joins TRBV4-1 to TRBJ1-2; tentative D call: TRBD1 (6 bases). Trimming shortened V by 0 bases and J by 2 bases, and 13 bases separated the two germline ends. Germline V gives CDR1 MGHRA, CDR2 YSYEKL. This CDR3 spans 16 amino acids. The CDR3, as DNA: TGCGCCAGCAGCCAAGAAGGACAGAGATTAAACTATGGCTACACCTTC. Protein sequence: CASSQEGQRLNYGYTF.

This clone showed up just once. The V gene is TRBV27, the J gene TRBJ2-7, with D tentatively TRBD1 (6 bases). Germline lookup yields CDR1 MNHEY and CDR2 SMNVEV (reference sequence). CDR3 size: 13 residues. Trimming removed 3 bases at V and 5 bases at J, with 11 bases between. The CDR3 protein is CASSFGGGDEQYF. The DNA of the CDR3 is TGTGCCAGCAGTTTTGGGGGCGGCGACGAGCAGTACTTC.

V and J are TRBV7-9 and TRBJ2-7; TRBD1 agrees at 9 bases. From germline, CDR1 is SEHNR and CDR2 FQNEAQ (reference sequence). The junction had 3 bases not matched to a gene; V was cut back by 6 bases and J by 3 bases. This CDR3 has 13 amino acids. The CDR3 sequence is CASSEDRGYEQYV. The CDR3 DNA reads as TGTGCCAGCAGTGAGGACAGGGGCTACGAGCAGTACGTC.

This chain links TRBV19 with TRBJ1-1, with 8 bases fitting TRBD1. Trimming removed 5 bases from V and 3 bases from J; junction bases left unmatched: 2. This CDR3 has 13 amino acids. The germline gives CDR1 LNHDA, CDR2 SQIVND (reference sequence). DNA for the CDR3: TGTGCCAGTAGTCCGGACAGGGACACTGAAGCTTTCTTT. Its protein product is CASSPDRDTEAFF.

This chain connects TRBV5-5 to TRBJ2-2; TRBD1 aligns across 9 bases. The CDR3 totals 15 residues. V trimming: 2 bases; J trimming: 5 bases; junction bases outside the gene matches: 4. The germline CDR1 and CDR2 sequences are SGHKS and YYEKEE (reference sequence). DNA for the CDR3: TGTGCCAGCAGCTTCCCGGGACAGGGTACCGGGGAGCTGTTTTTT. The encoded protein is CASSFPGQGTGELFF.

This clone was recorded once. The rearrangement uses TRBV11-3 and TRBJ2-3; D unresolved. In germline, CDR1 is SGHNT, CDR2 YENEEA. With 5 bases removed from V and 0 bases from J, the gap between germline ends came to 15 bases. The CDR3 has 16 residues. The CDR3 is CASSQPYSKSTDTQYF. In nucleotides, the CDR3 is TGTGCCAGCAGCCAACCGTACAGCAAGAGCACAGATACGCAGTATTTT.

This rearrangement joins TRBV9 to TRBJ2-7; the D gene is possibly TRBD2 (6 bases). The V end lost 0 bases, the J end lost 6 bases, and 10 bases lay between the germline ends. The V gene's germline CDR1 is SGDLS and CDR2 YYNGEE. CDR3 size: 13 residues. CDR3 in DNA: TGTGCCAGCAGCGTAGTCATGCGGGGCGAGCAGTACTTC. Its translation is CASSVVMRGEQYF.

The chain joins TRBV13 to TRBJ2-1; TRBD2 agrees at 10 bases. CDR1 and CDR2 (germline): PRHDT, FYEKMQ (reference sequence). After removal of 5 bases from V and 3 bases from J, the junction contained 7 bases not matched to a gene. The CDR3 has 16 amino acids. The CDR3 DNA sequence: TGTGCCAGCAGCGCTCCTAGCGGGAGTTACTACAATGAGCAGTTCTTC. Protein product: CASSAPSGSYYNEQFF.

CDR3 residues: CASSIRTGVGVYNEQFF. The CDR3, as DNA: TGTGCCAGCAGTATACGGACAGGGGTAGGGGTATACAATGAGCAGTTCTTC. The chain is built from TRBV27 and TRBJ2-1; 9 bases fit TRBD1. Germline values: CDR1 MNHEY, CDR2 SMNVEV (reference sequence). Trimming removed 5 bases from V and 4 bases from J; junction bases left unmatched: 12. The CDR3 spans 17 residues.

The chain employs TRBV7-9 and TRBJ1-2, with 7 bases identical to TRBD1. V trimming: 5 bases; J trimming: 8 bases; junction bases outside the gene matches: 8. Germline V lookup: CDR1 SEHNR, CDR2 FQNEAQ (reference sequence). The CDR3 is made up of 13 amino acids. CDR3 sequence reads: CASSIPTGDGYTF. In DNA form, the CDR3 reads TGTGCCAGCAGCATTCCTACAGGGGACGGCTACACCTTC.

The chain carries TRBV7-9 and TRBJ2-2; the D is unclear. Germline-derived CDR1 and CDR2 are SEHNR and FQNEAQ (reference sequence). The V end lost 5 bases, the J end lost 5 bases, and 6 bases lay between the germline ends. CDR3 length: 12 amino acids. The DNA for the CDR3 is TGTGCCAGCAGCCTTGAGACCGGGGAGCTGTTTTTT. This gives the protein CASSLETGELFF.

The CDR3 loop reads CASSSPRTGYGYTF. CDR3 coding DNA: TGTGCCAGCAGTTCCCCGCGGACAGGCTATGGCTACACCTTC. This chain connects TRBV28 to TRBJ1-2, with 7 nucleotides matching TRBD1. Germline CDR1 is MDHEN and CDR2 is SYDVKM. V was clipped by 4 bases and J by 4 bases; unmatched bases: 6. This CDR3 has 14 amino acids.

This clone was detected once. The chain is built from TRBV6-2 or TRBV6-3 and TRBJ2-4, with 8 bases lining up with TRBD2. V lost 4 bases to trimming and J lost 0 bases; unmatched junction nucleotides: 11. CDR3 length equals 18 residues. Germline-derived CDR1 and CDR2 are MNHEY and SVGEGT. The CDR3 here is CASSFPSSGPLAKNIQYF. CDR3 nucleotides: TGTGCCAGCAGTTTCCCCTCTAGCGGGCCCCTAGCCAAAAACATTCAGTACTTC.